This T cell receptor (beta chain) was recovered during a study of response to subunit inactivated influenza vaccine. General study results and limits: Authors suggested each seasonal influenza vaccination recruits few new T cells.

With regard to this clonotype: Its target is not known.

TCRdb called the RT-PCR reads again in MiXCR, with one record for every CDR3 protein. Of about 240,000 distinct CDR3 sequences listed, 9% to 15% are singletons. This TCR came from a man between 50 and 59 years old who received an inactivated influenza vaccine. The material sequenced was non-naive T cells sorted from PBMCs, taken around 14 days before vaccination.

CDR3 nucleotide sequence: TGCAGTGCTAGAGTGTCGGGGGGGCCAAACGAGCAGTACTTC. Residues: CSARVSGGPNEQYF. The chain couples TRBV20-1 to TRBJ2-7, with TRBD2 matching over 8 bases. Trimming at V came to 1 base and at J to 5 bases, leaving 7 bases not matched to a gene. The CDR3 covers 14 residues. Germline lookup yields CDR1 DFQATT and CDR2 SNEGSKA (reference sequence).